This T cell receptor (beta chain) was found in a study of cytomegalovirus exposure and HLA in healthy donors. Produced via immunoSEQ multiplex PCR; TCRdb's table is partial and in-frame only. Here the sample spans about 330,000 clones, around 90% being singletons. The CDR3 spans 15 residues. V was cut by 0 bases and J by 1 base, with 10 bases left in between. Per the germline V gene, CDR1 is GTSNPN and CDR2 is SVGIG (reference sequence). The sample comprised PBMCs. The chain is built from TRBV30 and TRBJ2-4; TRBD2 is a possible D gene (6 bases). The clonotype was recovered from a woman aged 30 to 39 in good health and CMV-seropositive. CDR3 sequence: CAWSVLAGAKNIQYF. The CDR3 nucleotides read TGTGCCTGGAGTGTACTAGCCGGGGCCAAAAACATTCAGTACTTC. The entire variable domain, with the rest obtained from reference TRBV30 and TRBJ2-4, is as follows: SQTIHQWPATLVQPVGSPLSLECTVEGTSNPNLYWYRQAAGRGLQLLFYSVGIGQISSEVPQNLSASRPQDRQFILSSKKLLLSDSGFYLCAWSVLAGAKNIQYFGAGTRLSVL.